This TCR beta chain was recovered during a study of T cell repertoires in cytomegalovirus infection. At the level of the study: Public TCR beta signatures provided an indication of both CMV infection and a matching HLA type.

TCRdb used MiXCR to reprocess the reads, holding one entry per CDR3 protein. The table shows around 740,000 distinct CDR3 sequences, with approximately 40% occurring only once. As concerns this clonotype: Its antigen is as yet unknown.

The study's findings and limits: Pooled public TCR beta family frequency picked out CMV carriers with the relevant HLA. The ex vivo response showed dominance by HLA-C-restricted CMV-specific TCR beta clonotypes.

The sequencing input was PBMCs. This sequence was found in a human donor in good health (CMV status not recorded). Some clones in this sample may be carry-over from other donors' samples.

The CDR3 here is CASSLINGQETQYF. CDR3 bases: TGTGCCAGCAGTTTGATTAACGGACAAGAGACCCAGTACTTC. This rearrangement joins TRBV27 to TRBJ2-5; D call uncertain. Trimming left V 3 bases short and J 2 bases short, with 10 bases between. The CDR3 consists of 14 residues. Looked up from germline, CDR1 is MNHEY and CDR2 is SMNVEV (reference sequence).